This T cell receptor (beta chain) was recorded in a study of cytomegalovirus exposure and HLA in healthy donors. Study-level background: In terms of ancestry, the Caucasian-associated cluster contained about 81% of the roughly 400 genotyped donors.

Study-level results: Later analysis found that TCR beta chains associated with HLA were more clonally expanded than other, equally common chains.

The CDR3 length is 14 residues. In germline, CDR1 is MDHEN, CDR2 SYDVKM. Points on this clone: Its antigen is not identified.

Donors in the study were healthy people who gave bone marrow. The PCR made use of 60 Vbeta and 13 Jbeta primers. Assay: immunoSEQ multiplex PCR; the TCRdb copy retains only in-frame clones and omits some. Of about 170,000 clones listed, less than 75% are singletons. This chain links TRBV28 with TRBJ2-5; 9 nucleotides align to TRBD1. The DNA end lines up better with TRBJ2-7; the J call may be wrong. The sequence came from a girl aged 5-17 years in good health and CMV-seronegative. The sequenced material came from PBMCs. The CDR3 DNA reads TGTGCCAGCAGTGACGGACAGGGGCTGTACGAGCAGTACTTC. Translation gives CASSDGQGLYEQYF.